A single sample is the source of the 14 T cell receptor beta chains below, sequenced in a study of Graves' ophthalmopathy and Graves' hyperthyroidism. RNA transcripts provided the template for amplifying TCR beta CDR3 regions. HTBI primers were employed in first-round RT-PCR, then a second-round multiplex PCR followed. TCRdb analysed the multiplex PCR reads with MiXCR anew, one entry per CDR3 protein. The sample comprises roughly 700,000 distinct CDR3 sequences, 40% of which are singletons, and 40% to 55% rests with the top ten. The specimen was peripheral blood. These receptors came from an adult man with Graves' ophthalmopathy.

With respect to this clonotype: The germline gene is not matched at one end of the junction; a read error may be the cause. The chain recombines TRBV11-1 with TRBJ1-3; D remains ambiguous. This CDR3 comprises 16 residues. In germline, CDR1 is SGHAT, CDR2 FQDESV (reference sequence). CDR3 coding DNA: TGTGCCAGCAGCCAAGAGGCCACGAGCTCTGGAAACACCGTATATTTT. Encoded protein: CASSQEATSSGNTVYF.

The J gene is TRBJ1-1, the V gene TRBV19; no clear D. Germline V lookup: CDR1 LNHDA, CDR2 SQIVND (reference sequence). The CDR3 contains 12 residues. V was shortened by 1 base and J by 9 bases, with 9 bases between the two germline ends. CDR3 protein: CASSIGHRKAFF. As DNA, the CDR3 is TGTGCCAGTAGTATAGGGCACAGAAAAGCTTTCTTT.

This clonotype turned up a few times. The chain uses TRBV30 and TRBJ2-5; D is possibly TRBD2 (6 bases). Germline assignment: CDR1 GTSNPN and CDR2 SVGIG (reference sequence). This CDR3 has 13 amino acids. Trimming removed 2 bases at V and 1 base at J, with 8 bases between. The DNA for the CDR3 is TGTGCCTGGAGTTGGGGAGGCCAAGAGACCCAGTACTTC. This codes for CAWSWGGQETQYF. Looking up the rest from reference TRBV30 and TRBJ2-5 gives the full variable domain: SQTIHQWPATLVQPVGSPLSLECTVEGTSNPNLYWYRQAAGRGLQLLFYSVGIGQISSEVPQNLSASRPQDRQFILSSKKLLLSDSGFYLCAWSWGGQETQYFGPGTRLLVL.

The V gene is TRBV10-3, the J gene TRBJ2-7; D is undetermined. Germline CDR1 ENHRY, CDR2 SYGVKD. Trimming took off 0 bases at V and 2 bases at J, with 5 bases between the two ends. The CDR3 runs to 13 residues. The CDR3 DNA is TGTGCCATCAGTGAGTCAGGTGCCTACGAGCAGTACTTC. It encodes CAISESGAYEQYF.

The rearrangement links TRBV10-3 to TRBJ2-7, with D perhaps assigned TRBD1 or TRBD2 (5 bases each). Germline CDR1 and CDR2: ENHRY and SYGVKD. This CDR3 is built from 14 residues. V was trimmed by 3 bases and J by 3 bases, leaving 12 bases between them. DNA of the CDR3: TGTGCCATCAGTGACTACGGGGCCAACTACGAGCAGTACTTC. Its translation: CAISDYGANYEQYF.

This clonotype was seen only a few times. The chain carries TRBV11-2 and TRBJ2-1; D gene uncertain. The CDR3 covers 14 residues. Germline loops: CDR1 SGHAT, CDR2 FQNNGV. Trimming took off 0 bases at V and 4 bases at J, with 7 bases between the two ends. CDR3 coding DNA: TGTGCCAGCAGCTTAGATCACGGATACAATGAGCAGTTCTTC. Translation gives CASSLDHGYNEQFF.

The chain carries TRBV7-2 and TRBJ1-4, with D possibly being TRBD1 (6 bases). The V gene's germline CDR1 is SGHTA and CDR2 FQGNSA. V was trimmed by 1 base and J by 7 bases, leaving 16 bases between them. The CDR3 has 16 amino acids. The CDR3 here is CASSLGPGVWGEKLFF. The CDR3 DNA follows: TGTGCCAGCAGCTTAGGCCCAGGGGTTTGGGGTGAAAAACTGTTTTTT.

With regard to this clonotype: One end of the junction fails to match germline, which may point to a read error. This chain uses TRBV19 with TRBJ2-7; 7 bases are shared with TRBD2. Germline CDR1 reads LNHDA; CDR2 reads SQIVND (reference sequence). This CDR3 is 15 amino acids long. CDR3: CASSSHGGSSYGQYF. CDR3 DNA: TGTGCCAGTAGTTCGCACGGGGGGAGCTCCTACGGGCAGTACTTC.

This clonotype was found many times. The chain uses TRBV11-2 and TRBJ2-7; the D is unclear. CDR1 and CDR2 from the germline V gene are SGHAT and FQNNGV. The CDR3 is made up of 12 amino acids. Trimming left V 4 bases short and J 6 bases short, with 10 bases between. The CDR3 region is CASSSALSEQYF. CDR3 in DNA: TGTGCCAGCAGCTCCGCCCTCTCCGAGCAGTACTTC.

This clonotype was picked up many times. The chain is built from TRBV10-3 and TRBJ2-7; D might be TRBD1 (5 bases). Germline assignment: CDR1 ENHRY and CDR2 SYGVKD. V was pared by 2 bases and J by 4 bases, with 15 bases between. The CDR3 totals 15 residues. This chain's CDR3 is CAISETQGTGYEQYF. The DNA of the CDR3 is TGTGCCATCAGTGAGACCCAGGGTACCGGTTACGAGCAGTACTTC.

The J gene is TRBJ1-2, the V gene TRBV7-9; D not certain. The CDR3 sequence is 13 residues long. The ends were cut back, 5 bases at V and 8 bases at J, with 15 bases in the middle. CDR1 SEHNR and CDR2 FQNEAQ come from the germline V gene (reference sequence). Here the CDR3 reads CASSPAGAGGYTF. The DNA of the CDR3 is TGTGCCAGCAGCCCGGCCGGCGCCGGAGGCTACACCTTC.

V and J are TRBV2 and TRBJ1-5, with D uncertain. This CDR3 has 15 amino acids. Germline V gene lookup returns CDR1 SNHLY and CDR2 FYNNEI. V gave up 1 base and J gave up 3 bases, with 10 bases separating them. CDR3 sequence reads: CASSEETLNNQPQHF. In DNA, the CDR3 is TGTGCCAGCAGTGAAGAGACTCTGAACAATCAGCCCCAGCATTTT. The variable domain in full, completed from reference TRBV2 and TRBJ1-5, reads EPEVTQTPSHQVTQMGQEVILRCVPISNHLYFYWYRQILGQKVEFLVSFYNNEISEKSEIFDDQFSVERPDGSNFTLKIRSTKLEDSAMYFCASSEETLNNQPQHFGDGTRLSIL.

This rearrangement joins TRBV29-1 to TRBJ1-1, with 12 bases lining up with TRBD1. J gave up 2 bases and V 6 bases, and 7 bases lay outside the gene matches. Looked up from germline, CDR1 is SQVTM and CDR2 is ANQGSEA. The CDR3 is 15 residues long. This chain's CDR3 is CSVGTGGHANTEAFF. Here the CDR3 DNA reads TGCAGCGTAGGGACAGGGGGCCATGCAAACACTGAAGCTTTCTTT. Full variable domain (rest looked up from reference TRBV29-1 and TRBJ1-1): SAVISQKPSRDICQRGTSLTIQCQVDSQVTMMFWYRQQPGQSLTLIATANQGSEATYESGFVIDKFPISRPNLTFSTLTVSNMSPEDSSIYLCSVGTGGHANTEAFFGQGTRLTVV.

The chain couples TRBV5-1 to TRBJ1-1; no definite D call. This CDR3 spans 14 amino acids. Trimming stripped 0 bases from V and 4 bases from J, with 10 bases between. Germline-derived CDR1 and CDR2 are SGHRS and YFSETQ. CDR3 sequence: CASSLDRRSTEAFF. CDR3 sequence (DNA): TGCGCCAGCAGCTTGGATCGGCGTTCCACTGAAGCTTTCTTT.